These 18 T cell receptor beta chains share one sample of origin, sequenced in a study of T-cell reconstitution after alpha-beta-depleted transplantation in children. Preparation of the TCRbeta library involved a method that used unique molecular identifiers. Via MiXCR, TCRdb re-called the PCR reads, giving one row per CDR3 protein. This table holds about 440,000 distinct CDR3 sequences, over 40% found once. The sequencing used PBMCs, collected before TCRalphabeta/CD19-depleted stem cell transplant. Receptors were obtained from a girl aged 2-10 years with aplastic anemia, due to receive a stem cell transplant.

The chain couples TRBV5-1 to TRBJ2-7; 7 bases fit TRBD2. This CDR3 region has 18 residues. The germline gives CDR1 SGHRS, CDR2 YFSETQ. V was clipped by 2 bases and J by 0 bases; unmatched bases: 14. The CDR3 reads CASSLPGLKLPVSYEQYF. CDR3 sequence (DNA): TGCGCCAGCAGCTTACCGGGACTAAAGCTTCCCGTCTCCTACGAGCAGTACTTC.

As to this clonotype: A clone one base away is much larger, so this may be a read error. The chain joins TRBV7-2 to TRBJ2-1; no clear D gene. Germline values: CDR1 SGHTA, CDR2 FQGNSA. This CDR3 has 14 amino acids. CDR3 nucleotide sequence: TGTGTCAGCACCCAAGGGCAGAATAACAATGAGCAGTTCTTC. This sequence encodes CVSTQGQNNNEQFF.

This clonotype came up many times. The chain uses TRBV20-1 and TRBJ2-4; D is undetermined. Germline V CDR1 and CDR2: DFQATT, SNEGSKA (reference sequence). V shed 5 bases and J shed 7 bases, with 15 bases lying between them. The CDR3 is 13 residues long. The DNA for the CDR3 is TGCAGTGCTTCCCGAGGATATGGGAACATTCAGTACTTC. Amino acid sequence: CSASRGYGNIQYF.

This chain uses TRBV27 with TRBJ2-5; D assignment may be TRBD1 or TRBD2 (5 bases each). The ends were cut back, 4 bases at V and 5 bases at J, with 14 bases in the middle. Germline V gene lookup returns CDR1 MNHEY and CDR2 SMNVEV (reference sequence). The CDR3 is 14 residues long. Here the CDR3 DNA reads TGTGCCAGCAGTTCCCTAATGAGGGGCGAGACCCAGTACTTC. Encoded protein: CASSSLMRGETQYF.

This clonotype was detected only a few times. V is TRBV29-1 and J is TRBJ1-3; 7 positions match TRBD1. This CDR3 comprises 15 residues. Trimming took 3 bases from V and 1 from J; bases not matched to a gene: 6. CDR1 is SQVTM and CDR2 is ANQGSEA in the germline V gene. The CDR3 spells CSVEIQGLSGNTIYF. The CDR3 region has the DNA TGCAGCGTTGAGATACAGGGGCTATCTGGAAACACCATATATTTT. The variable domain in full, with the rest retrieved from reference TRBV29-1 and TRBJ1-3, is SAVISQKPSRDICQRGTSLTIQCQVDSQVTMMFWYRQQPGQSLTLIATANQGSEATYESGFVIDKFPISRPNLTFSTLTVSNMSPEDSSIYLCSVEIQGLSGNTIYFGEGSWLTVV.

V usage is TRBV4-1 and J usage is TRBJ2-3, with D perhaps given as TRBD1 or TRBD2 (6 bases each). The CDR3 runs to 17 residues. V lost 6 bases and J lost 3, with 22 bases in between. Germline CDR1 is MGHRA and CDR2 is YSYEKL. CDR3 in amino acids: CASSRLMRGELTDTQYF. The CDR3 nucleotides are TGCGCCAGCAGTCGACTCATGAGGGGGGAATTAACAGATACGCAGTATTTT.

The DNA of the CDR3 is TGTGCCAGCTCACGGGACAGGGAGAACACTGAAGCTTTCTTT. Translation gives CASSRDRENTEAFF. The V call is TRBV18, the J call TRBJ1-1; 9 bases are shared with TRBD1. The V and J ends lost 4 bases and 1 base, in that order; junction bases with no gene match: 1. This CDR3 is 14 amino acids long. In germline, CDR1 is KGHSH, CDR2 LQKENI.

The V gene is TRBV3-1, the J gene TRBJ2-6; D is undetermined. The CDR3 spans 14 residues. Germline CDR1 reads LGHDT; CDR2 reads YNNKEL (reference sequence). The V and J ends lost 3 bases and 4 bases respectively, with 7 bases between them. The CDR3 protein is CASSHNLGANVLTF. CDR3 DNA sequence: TGTGCCAGCAGCCATAACCTCGGGGCCAACGTCCTGACTTTC.

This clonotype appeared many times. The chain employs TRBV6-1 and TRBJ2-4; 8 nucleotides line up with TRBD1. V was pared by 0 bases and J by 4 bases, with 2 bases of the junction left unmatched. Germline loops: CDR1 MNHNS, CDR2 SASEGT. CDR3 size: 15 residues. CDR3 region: CASSEARTGKNIQYF. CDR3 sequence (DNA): TGTGCCAGCAGTGAAGCAAGGACAGGGAAAAACATTCAGTACTTC.

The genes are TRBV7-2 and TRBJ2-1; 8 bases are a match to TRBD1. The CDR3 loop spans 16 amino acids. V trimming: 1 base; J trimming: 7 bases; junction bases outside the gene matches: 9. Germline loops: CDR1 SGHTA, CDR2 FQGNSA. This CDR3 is CASSLGDRSFRNEQFF. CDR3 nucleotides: TGTGCCAGCAGCTTAGGGGACAGGTCCTTCCGTAATGAGCAGTTCTTC.

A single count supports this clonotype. In DNA, the CDR3 is TGTGCCAGCAGCATGAATGGCGGGAGCATCGCAGATACGCAGTATTTT. Its translation: CASSMNGGSIADTQYF. V and J are TRBV7-9 and TRBJ2-3; 7 nucleotides match TRBD2. The CDR3 runs 16 residues. After removal of 5 bases from V and 4 bases from J, the junction contained 12 bases not matched to a gene. Germline V gene data show CDR1 as SEHNR and CDR2 as FQNEAQ (reference sequence). Looking up the rest from reference TRBV7-9 and TRBJ2-3 gives the full variable domain: DTGVSQNPRHKITKRGQNVTFRCDPISEHNRLYWYRQTLGQGPEFLTYFQNEAQLEKSRLLSDRFSAERPKGSFSTLEIQRTEQGDSAMYLCASSMNGGSIADTQYFGPGTRLTVL.

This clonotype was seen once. As DNA, the CDR3 is TGTGCCAGCAGTTTATTCTTTTGGGGGACTAGCGCTACCAATGAGCAGTTCTTC. This sequence encodes CASSLFFWGTSATNEQFF. The J gene is TRBJ2-1, the V gene TRBV28; 10 bases line up with TRBD2. The V gene's germline CDR1 is MDHEN and CDR2 SYDVKM. The CDR3 has 18 residues. V lost 1 base and J lost 6; bases outside the gene matches: 12.

CDR3 sequence reads: CASSSRQSWEQFF. CDR3 sequence (DNA): TGTGCCAGCAGCTCCCGGCAAAGCTGGGAGCAGTTCTTC. The genes are TRBV6-6 and TRBJ2-1; D gene unclear. Trimming cost V 6 bases and J 10 bases, with 16 bases left between them. The CDR3 consists of 13 residues. Germline CDR1 is MNHNY and CDR2 is SVGAGI (reference sequence).

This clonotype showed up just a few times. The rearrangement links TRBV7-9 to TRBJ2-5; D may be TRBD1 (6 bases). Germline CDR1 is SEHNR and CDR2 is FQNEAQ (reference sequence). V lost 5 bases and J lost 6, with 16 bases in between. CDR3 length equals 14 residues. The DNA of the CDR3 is TGTGCCAGCAGCCCGTCGGGGCAGGGGCAGACCCAGTACTTC. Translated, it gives CASSPSGQGQTQYF.

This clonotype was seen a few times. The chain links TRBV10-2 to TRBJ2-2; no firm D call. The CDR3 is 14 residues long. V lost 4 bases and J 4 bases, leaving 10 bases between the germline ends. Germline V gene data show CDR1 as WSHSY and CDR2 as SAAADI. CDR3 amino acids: CASSALGSTGELFF. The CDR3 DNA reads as TGCGCCAGCAGTGCCTTAGGGTCCACCGGGGAGCTGTTTTTT.

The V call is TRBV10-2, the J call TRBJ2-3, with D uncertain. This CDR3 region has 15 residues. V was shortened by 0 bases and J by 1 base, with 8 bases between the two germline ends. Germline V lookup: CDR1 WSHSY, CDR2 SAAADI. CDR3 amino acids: CASSESWTRTDTQYF. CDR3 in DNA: TGCGCCAGCAGTGAGTCCTGGACGCGCACAGATACGCAGTATTTT.

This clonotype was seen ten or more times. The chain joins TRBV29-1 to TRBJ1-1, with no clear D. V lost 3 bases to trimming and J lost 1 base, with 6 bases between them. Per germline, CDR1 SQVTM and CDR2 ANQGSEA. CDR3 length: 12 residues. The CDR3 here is CSVERRNTEAFF. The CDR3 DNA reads TGCAGCGTTGAGAGAAGGAACACTGAAGCTTTCTTT.

In DNA form, the CDR3 reads TGCGCCAGCAGCTTGGCCCAGGGACAGTCCTACGAGCAGTACTTC. Translation: CASSLAQGQSYEQYF. The chain employs TRBV5-1 and TRBJ2-7; 7 bases agree with TRBD1. The germline V gene has CDR1 SGHRS and CDR2 YFSETQ. This CDR3 has 15 amino acids. V trimming: 0 bases; J trimming: 1 base; junction bases outside the gene matches: 4.